This T cell receptor (beta chain) stems from a study of T cell responses to AZD1222 COVID-19 vaccine. There are 15 residues in the CDR3. With 0 bases removed from V and 4 bases from J, the gap between germline ends came to 12 bases. The germline V gene has CDR1 ENHRY and CDR2 SYGVKD. Some clones are missing from TCRdb's copy, which holds only in-frame ones; the method was immunoSEQ multiplex PCR. The table records about 130,000 clones, roughly 84% of them present only once. This TCR was recovered from an adult in good health. V and J are TRBV10-3 and TRBJ1-1, with D maybe TRBD1 (6 bases). Here the sequenced sample was peripheral blood, taken on day 0 of AZD1222 vaccination. The CDR3 DNA reads as TGTGCCATCAGTGAGTCAACAGGGTCGCGCACTGAAGCTTTCTTT. It specifies CAISESTGSRTEAFF.